Below, 25 T cell receptor beta chains from the same sample are listed, as sequenced in a study of blood T cell repertoires in COVID-19. Assay used: immunoSEQ multiplex PCR; TCRdb lists only in-frame clones, some missing. The sample includes 250,000 to 350,000 clones, about 90% seen only once; the top ten take around 4.5%. The sequencing sample was made of PBMCs or T cells enriched from blood (not recorded which). The receptors come from a young woman with acute COVID-19.

The chain couples TRBV6-1 to TRBJ2-5; no clear D. Germline V CDR1 and CDR2: MNHNS, SASEGT. The CDR3 covers 9 residues. Trimming took off 10 bases at V and 5 bases at J, with 5 bases between the two ends. The CDR3 loop is CAIGETQYF. The CDR3 DNA follows: TGTGCCATCGGGGAGACCCAGTACTTC.

The genes are TRBV14 and TRBJ1-4; no definite D call. The germline V gene has CDR1 SGHDN and CDR2 FVKESK. V shed 1 base and J shed 5 bases, with 8 bases lying between them. CDR3 length: 14 residues. As DNA, the CDR3 is TGTGCCAGCAGCCAAGTGGAGATGAATGAAAAACTGTTTTTT. Translating gives CASSQVEMNEKLFF.

The chain is built from TRBV4-1 and TRBJ2-3, with TRBD2 matching over 11 bases. V lost 4 bases, J lost 0 bases, and 9 bases stayed unmatched. The germline V gene has CDR1 MGHRA and CDR2 YSYEKL. The CDR3 consists of 18 residues. The CDR3 is CASSRGTSGADSTDTQYF. CDR3 in DNA: TGCGCCAGCAGCCGTGGGACTAGCGGAGCCGATAGCACAGATACGCAGTATTTT.

The V and J genes are TRBV7-9 and TRBJ2-3; a possible D gene is TRBD1 (6 bases). Deletions cut 5 bases from V and 1 base from J, with 10 bases between. Germline V gene data show CDR1 as SEHNR and CDR2 as FQNEAQ (reference sequence). The CDR3 runs 14 residues. The DNA of the CDR3 is TGTGCCAGCAGCCTCAGGGGCCGCACAGATACGCAGTATTTT. Translation gives CASSLRGRTDTQYF.

The chain combines TRBV28 with TRBJ2-1; 9 bases line up with TRBD2. CDR1 is MDHEN and CDR2 is SYDVKM in the germline V gene. The trim removed 3 bases at V and 4 bases at J, leaving 4 bases unmatched. CDR3 length equals 15 residues. For the CDR3, the DNA is TGTGCCAGCAGTTTCAGCGGGAGGAATTACAATGAGCAGTTCTTC. Protein product: CASSFSGRNYNEQFF.

The sample holds one count of this clone. This chain uses TRBV7-9 with TRBJ1-5, with TRBD1 matching 7 bases. This CDR3 is 17 amino acids long. The ends lost 1 base at V and 2 bases at J; junction bases unmatched: 8. Germline V CDR1 and CDR2: SEHNR, FQNEAQ (reference sequence). The CDR3 reads CASSLDKGGVGNQPQHF. CDR3 bases: TGTGCCAGCAGCTTAGATAAAGGGGGCGTTGGCAATCAGCCCCAGCATTTT.

A note on this clone: The junction differs from germline at one of its ends, possibly a read error. The V call is TRBV7-7, the J call TRBJ2-1, with TRBD2 matching over 10 bases. The CDR3 spans 15 residues. In germline, CDR1 is SSHAT, CDR2 FNYEAQ (reference sequence). CDR3 loop: CASSSLSGGYNEQFF. CDR3 nucleotide sequence: TGTGCTAGCAGCTCCCTTAGCGGGGGGTACAATGAGCAGTTCTTC.

The chain is built from TRBV6-5 and TRBJ1-5, with 9 bases matching TRBD1. There are 15 residues in the CDR3. Trimming cost V 6 bases and J 5 bases; bases outside gene matches: 8. The V gene's germline CDR1 is MNHEY and CDR2 SVGAGI. CDR3 bases: TGTGCCAGCAGGGGGACAGGGAGACGGGATCAGCCCCAGCATTTT. It codes for CASRGTGRRDQPQHF.

The rearrangement uses TRBV19 and TRBJ1-1; a weak D match, TRBD1 (5 bases). Trimming cost V 3 bases and J 2 bases, with 7 bases left between them. The CDR3 spans 13 residues. CDR1 and CDR2 from the germline V gene are LNHDA and SQIVND (reference sequence). The CDR3 loop reads CASSMTANTEAFF. The CDR3 bases are TGTGCCAGTAGTATGACAGCCAACACTGAAGCTTTCTTT.

The rearrangement links TRBV7-2 to TRBJ2-3, with 10 positions matching TRBD1. Unmatched junction bases numbered 0, after V lost 3 bases and J lost 3 bases. The CDR3 consists of 14 residues. Germline CDR1 is SGHTA and CDR2 is FQGNSA. CDR3 DNA sequence: TGTGCCAGCAGCTTGGGACAGGGGACAGATACGCAGTATTTT. Protein product: CASSLGQGTDTQYF.

The chain combines TRBV15 with TRBJ2-1, with 9 bases fitting TRBD2. V was pared by 5 bases and J by 6 bases, with 14 bases of the junction left unmatched. This CDR3 spans 17 amino acids. Germline CDR1 is LNHNV and CDR2 is YYDKDF (reference sequence). The CDR3 is CATSSLPEAGGGNEQFF. Written as DNA, the CDR3 is TGTGCCACCAGCTCCCTGCCTGAGGCGGGAGGGGGCAATGAGCAGTTCTTC.

The chain employs TRBV19 and TRBJ2-1; 9 bases fit TRBD2. The CDR3 is 14 residues long. V lost 1 base to trimming and J lost 9 bases; unmatched junction nucleotides: 4. Germline lookup yields CDR1 LNHDA and CDR2 SQIVND (reference sequence). The DNA of the CDR3 is TGTGCCAGTAGTATAGGACTAGCGGCTAGTGAGCAGTTCTTC. Protein product: CASSIGLAASEQFF. The full variable domain, rest sourced from reference TRBV19 and TRBJ2-1, is DGGITQSPKYLFRKEGQNVTLSCEQNLNHDAMYWYRQDPGQGLRLIYYSQIVNDFQKGDIAEGYSVSREKKESFPLTVTSAQKNPTAFYLCASSIGLAASEQFFGPGTRLTVL.

The chain links TRBV24-1 to TRBJ2-4, with unresolved D. Germline V gives CDR1 KGHDR, CDR2 SFDVKD. This CDR3 has 11 amino acids. Trimming took 5 bases from V and 7 from J, leaving 5 bases between them. The CDR3 here is CATSAANIQYF. CDR3 bases: TGTGCCACCAGTGCCGCGAACATTCAGTACTTC.

The chain links TRBV6-5 to TRBJ2-3, with 7 bases that match TRBD2. This CDR3 has 14 amino acids. J gave up 4 bases and V 7 bases, and 8 bases lay outside the gene matches. From germline, CDR1 is MNHEY and CDR2 SVGAGI. CDR3 residues: CASKGGSRSDTQYF. The CDR3 bases are TGTGCCAGCAAGGGCGGGAGTAGGTCAGATACGCAGTATTTT.

As concerns this clone: The identical CDR3 is also encoded by other nucleotide sequences in the sample. V is TRBV28 and J is TRBJ1-2, with unresolved D. Trimming removed 2 bases at V and 4 bases at J, with 8 bases between. This CDR3 has 13 amino acids. CDR1 is MDHEN and CDR2 is SYDVKM in the germline V gene. The CDR3 DNA reads as TGTGCCAGCAGTTTACCGCCGGTCTATGGCTACACCTTC. It yields the protein CASSLPPVYGYTF.

Only a few counts were recorded for this clone. The chain recombines TRBV9 with TRBJ1-2, with TRBD1 matching 9 bases. CDR1 and CDR2 from the germline V gene are SGDLS and YYNGEE. Losses at the gene ends were 0 bases for V and 4 bases for J; bases not matched to a gene: 4. The CDR3 loop spans 15 amino acids. The CDR3 DNA reads TGTGCCAGCAGCGTAGGGGCGGACAGGGGCTATGGCTACACCTTC. Amino acids: CASSVGADRGYGYTF. Complete variable domain (other parts from reference TRBV9 and TRBJ1-2): DSGVTQTPKHLITATGQRVTLRCSPRSGDLSVYWYQQSLDQGLQFLIQYYNGEERAKGNILERFSAQQFPDLHSELNLSSLELGDSALYFCASSVGADRGYGYTFGSGTRLTVV.

The rearrangement uses TRBV15 and TRBJ2-5; the match to TRBD2 covers 8 bases. V shed 1 base, J shed 3 bases, and the junction held 1 base outside the gene matches. The CDR3 extends over 14 amino acids. The germline V gene has CDR1 LNHNV and CDR2 YYDKDF (reference sequence). The CDR3 region has the DNA TGTGCCACCAGCAGAGCACTAGCGGAAGAGACCCAGTACTTC. Residues: CATSRALAEETQYF.

The V and J genes are TRBV7-3 and TRBJ2-5; TRBD2 matches at 8 bases. The germline gives CDR1 SGHTA, CDR2 FQGTGA. The CDR3 runs to 15 residues. The V gene end was trimmed by 5 bases and the J gene end by 3 bases; junction bases not matched to a gene: 8. DNA of the CDR3: TGTGCCAGCAGCCCCCGAGCGGGAGCGGAAGAGACCCAGTACTTC. It specifies CASSPRAGAEETQYF.

The rearrangement joins TRBV7-9 to TRBJ2-2; no reliable D call. Trimming stripped 10 bases from V and 0 bases from J, with 12 bases between. CDR1 SEHNR and CDR2 FQNEAQ come from the germline V gene (reference sequence). The CDR3 is made up of 14 amino acids. Here the CDR3 reads CANETHPNTGELFF. CDR3 sequence (DNA): TGTGCCAACGAGACACATCCGAACACCGGGGAGCTGTTTTTT.

The chain uses TRBV9 and TRBJ1-4; D gene unclear. Germline V gene lookup returns CDR1 SGDLS and CDR2 YYNGEE. Deletions cut 4 bases from V and 8 bases from J, with 21 bases between. The CDR3 is 16 amino acids. The CDR3 DNA reads TGTGCCAGCAGCTTCAGCAGTGGTGGGCGGGAGGAAAAACTGTTTTTT. This gives the protein CASSFSSGGREEKLFF.

The rearrangement uses TRBV12-3 or TRBV12-4 and TRBJ1-1, with D unresolved. V was pared by 2 bases and J by 6 bases, with 4 bases between. The CDR3 contains 11 residues. This chain's CDR3 is CASSLSAEAFF. The CDR3 nucleotides are TGTGCCAGCAGTTTATCCGCTGAAGCTTTCTTT.

This chain connects TRBV7-6 to TRBJ2-3, with 7 bases aligning to TRBD2. The V gene end was trimmed by 1 base and the J gene end by 7 bases; junction bases not matched to a gene: 5. Germline V gene data show CDR1 as SGHVS and CDR2 as FNYEAQ. This CDR3 is built from 14 residues. CDR3 nucleotides: TGTGCCAGCAGCTTAGGGGGGGGAAGGAATACGCAGTATTTT. The encoded protein is CASSLGGGRNTQYF.

DNA of the CDR3: TGCGCCAGCAGCCCCGCGATTCTCACCTCCACCGGGGAGCTGTTTTTT. Translation: CASSPAILTSTGELFF. The chain carries TRBV5-1 and TRBJ2-2; D ambiguous. This CDR3 spans 16 amino acids. The V gene lost 4 bases and the J gene lost 4 bases, with 17 bases spanning the gap. CDR1 and CDR2 from the germline V gene are SGHRS and YFSETQ.

The chain couples TRBV19 to TRBJ2-3; possible D gene TRBD2, 7 bases. V lost 0 bases to trimming and J lost 0 bases, with 10 bases between them. Germline values: CDR1 LNHDA, CDR2 SQIVND (reference sequence). The CDR3 contains 16 residues. The CDR3 is CASSIDWGGSTDTQYF. The CDR3 region has the DNA TGTGCCAGTAGTATAGATTGGGGGGGCAGCACAGATACGCAGTATTTT.

This chain uses TRBV10-1 with TRBJ2-2; D may be TRBD2 (6 bases). V lost 9 bases and J 2 bases, leaving 10 bases between the germline ends. The CDR3 loop spans 13 amino acids. The V gene's germline CDR1 is WNHNN and CDR2 SYGVQD (reference sequence). The CDR3 region has the DNA TGCGCCAGTGGGACTGCCAACACCGGGGAGCTGTTTTTT. Its protein product is CASGTANTGELFF.